The 4 T cell receptor beta chains below were found in one sample sequenced in a study of T cell responses to AZD1222 COVID-19 vaccine. Libraries were prepared by immunoSEQ multiplex PCR; TCRdb keeps only in-frame clonotypes and omits some of them. The repertoire holds about 150,000 clones, 86% seen once, with 5.5% to 6% in the top ten. The sequences come from peripheral blood, collected on day 0 of MenACWY control vaccination. These receptors were collected from an adult in good health.

The chain has TRBV3-1 (or the pseudogene TRBV3-2) and TRBJ1-2; tentative D call: TRBD1 (5 bases). CDR3 length: 18 amino acids. The germline V gene encodes CDR1 LGHDT and CDR2 YNNKEL (reference sequence). The V end was cut by 5 bases, the J end by 5 bases, with 27 bases between. The CDR3, as DNA: TGTGCCAGCAGCTACCAACCCCAGGGTAATTGGGGGGGGTATGGCTACACCTTC. This encodes CASSYQPQGNWGGYGYTF.

This chain uses TRBV5-1 with TRBJ2-5; D call uncertain. V was shortened by 0 bases and J by 2 bases, with 8 bases between the two germline ends. The CDR3 consists of 14 residues. Germline V gene data show CDR1 as SGHRS and CDR2 as YFSETQ. The CDR3, as DNA: TGCGCCAGCAGCTTGGGATGGGGTCAAGAGACCCAGTACTTC. This encodes CASSLGWGQETQYF.

A single count supports this clone. This chain connects TRBV11-2 to TRBJ1-4; D uncertain. Trimming left V 3 bases short and J 1 base short, with 6 bases between. This CDR3 is 14 amino acids long. CDR1 is SGHAT, CDR2 FQNNGV, per germline. The CDR3 DNA is TGTGCCAGCAGCTTTGGTAGAACTAATGAAAAACTGTTTTTT. Translated, it gives CASSFGRTNEKLFF.

V and J are TRBV9 and TRBJ1-1; possibly TRBD1 for D (5 bases). This CDR3 is 15 amino acids long. Germline-derived CDR1 and CDR2 are SGDLS and YYNGEE. Trimming removed 4 bases from V and 4 bases from J, with 17 bases in between. CDR3 sequence: CASSLRGQGGTEAFF. The CDR3 bases are TGTGCCAGCAGCTTAAGAGGCCAGGGCGGCACTGAAGCTTTCTTT.